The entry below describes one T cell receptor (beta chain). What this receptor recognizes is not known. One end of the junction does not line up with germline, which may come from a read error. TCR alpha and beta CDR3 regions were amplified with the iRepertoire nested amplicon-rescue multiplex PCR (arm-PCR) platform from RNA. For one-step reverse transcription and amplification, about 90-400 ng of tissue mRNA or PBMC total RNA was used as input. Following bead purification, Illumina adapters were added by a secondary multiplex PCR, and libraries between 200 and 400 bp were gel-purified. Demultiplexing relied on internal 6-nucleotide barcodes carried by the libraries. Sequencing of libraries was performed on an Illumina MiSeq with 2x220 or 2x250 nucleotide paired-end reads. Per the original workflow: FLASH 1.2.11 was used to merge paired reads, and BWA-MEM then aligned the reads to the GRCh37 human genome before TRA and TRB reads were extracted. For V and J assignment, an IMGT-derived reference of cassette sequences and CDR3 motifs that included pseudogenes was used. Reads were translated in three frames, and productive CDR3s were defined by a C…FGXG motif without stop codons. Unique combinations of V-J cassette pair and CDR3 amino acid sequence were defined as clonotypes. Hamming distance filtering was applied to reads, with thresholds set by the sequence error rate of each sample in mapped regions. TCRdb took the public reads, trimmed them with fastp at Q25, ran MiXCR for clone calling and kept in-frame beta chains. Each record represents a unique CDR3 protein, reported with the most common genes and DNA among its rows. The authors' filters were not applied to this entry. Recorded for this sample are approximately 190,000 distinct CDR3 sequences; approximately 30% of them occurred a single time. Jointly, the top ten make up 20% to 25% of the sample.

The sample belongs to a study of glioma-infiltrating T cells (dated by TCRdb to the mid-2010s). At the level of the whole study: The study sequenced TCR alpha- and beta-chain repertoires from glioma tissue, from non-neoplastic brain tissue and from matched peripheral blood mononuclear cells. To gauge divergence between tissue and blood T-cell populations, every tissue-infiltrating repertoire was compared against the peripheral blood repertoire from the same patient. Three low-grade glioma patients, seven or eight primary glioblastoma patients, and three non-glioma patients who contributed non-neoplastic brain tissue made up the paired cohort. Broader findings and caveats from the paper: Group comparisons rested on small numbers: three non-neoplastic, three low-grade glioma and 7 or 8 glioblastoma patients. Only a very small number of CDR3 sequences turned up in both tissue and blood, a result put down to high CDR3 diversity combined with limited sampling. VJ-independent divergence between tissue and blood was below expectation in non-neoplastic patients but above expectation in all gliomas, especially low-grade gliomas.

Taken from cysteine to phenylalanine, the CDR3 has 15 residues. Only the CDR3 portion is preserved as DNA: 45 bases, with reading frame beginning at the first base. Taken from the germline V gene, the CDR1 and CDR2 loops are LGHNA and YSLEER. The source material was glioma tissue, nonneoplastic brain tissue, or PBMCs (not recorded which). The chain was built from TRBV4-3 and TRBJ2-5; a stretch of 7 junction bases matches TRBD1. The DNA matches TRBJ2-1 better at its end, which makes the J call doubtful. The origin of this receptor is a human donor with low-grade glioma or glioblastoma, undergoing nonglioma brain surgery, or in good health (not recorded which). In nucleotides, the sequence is TGCGCCAGCGGCCAAGAAGGGACAGAAAACAATGAGCAGTTCTTC. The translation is CASGQEGTENNEQFF.